The rows below give T cell receptor beta chains drawn from one sample of a study of regulatory T cells in long-lasting Graves disease. TCRdb recomputed calls from the multiplex PCR reads with MiXCR, one row per CDR3 protein. The sample holds about 220,000 distinct CDR3 sequences, approximately 19% seen once. These data are also associated with another study on T cells in Graves' hyperthyroidism and ophthalmopathy.

This specimen consisted of peripheral blood mononuclear cells (PBMCs), obtained at new diagnosis, from a patient treated with antithyroid drugs. The receptors come from a woman in her 30s with Graves disease. Both conserved end residues are part of each CDR3. Each record gives: CDR3 DNA, CDR3 protein, D gene, V gene, clone size, J gene, CDR3 length. The D gene is left open where the match is weak. Expanded clones are given a class, and other clones once, few, many or no size at all.

cdr3_nt: TGCAGCGCAAACAGCGGTTACACAGATACGCAGTATTTT
cdr3_aa: CSANSGYTDTQYF
d_call: .
v_call: TRBV20-1
clone_size: many
j_call: TRBJ2-3
cdr3_length: 13

cdr3_nt: TGTGCCAGCAGTAGCGGCATTGGGCGGGAGACCCAGTACTTC
cdr3_aa: CASSSGIGRETQYF
d_call: .
v_call: TRBV12-3/TRBV12-4
clone_size: many
j_call: TRBJ2-5
cdr3_length: 14

cdr3_nt: TGCAGCGTTGAAAGCGGGACTAGCGGGATAACCGGGGAGCTGTTTTTT
cdr3_aa: CSVESGTSGITGELFF
d_call: TRBD2
v_call: TRBV29-1
clone_size: many
j_call: TRBJ2-2
cdr3_length: 16

cdr3_nt: TGTGCCAGCAGTTCGCCGGGCCTGACAGGAGAAAAACTGTTTTTT
cdr3_aa: CASSSPGLTGEKLFF
d_call: .
v_call: TRBV12-3/TRBV12-4
clone_size: many
j_call: TRBJ1-4
cdr3_length: 15

cdr3_nt: TGCGCCAGCGGAGACCCCGCTGGGGAGACCCAGTACTTC
cdr3_aa: CASGDPAGETQYF
d_call: .
v_call: TRBV5-1
clone_size: many
j_call: TRBJ2-5
cdr3_length: 13

cdr3_nt: TGTGCCTGGAGGGCCCCCCCCAGAGGGGGAGCTTTCTTT
cdr3_aa: CAWRAPPRGGAFF
d_call: .
v_call: TRBV30
clone_size: many
j_call: TRBJ1-1
cdr3_length: 13

cdr3_nt: TGTGCCATCTCTGACGGGGCAGATACGCAGTATTTT
cdr3_aa: CAISDGADTQYF
d_call: .
v_call: TRBV10-3
clone_size: .
j_call: TRBJ2-3
cdr3_length: 12

cdr3_nt: TGTGCCAGCAGCTTGAGGGCCCCGGACAGGGTCGCGGATACGCAGTATTTT
cdr3_aa: CASSLRAPDRVADTQYF
d_call: TRBD1
v_call: TRBV7-2
clone_size: many
j_call: TRBJ2-3
cdr3_length: 17

cdr3_nt: TGTGCCAGCAGTGAAGGACAGGGCGGGCAACCCCTCCACTTT
cdr3_aa: CASSEGQGGQPLHF
d_call: TRBD1
v_call: TRBV2
clone_size: .
j_call: TRBJ1-6
cdr3_length: 14

cdr3_nt: TGTGCTACCCTGGGGCCTGACTTCCGTATGAACACTGAAGCTTTCTTT
cdr3_aa: CATLGPDFRMNTEAFF
d_call: .
v_call: TRBV19
clone_size: .
j_call: TRBJ1-1
cdr3_length: 16

cdr3_nt: TGTGCCAGCAGTTTCCAAGGGACAGGGGGCGACAATTCACCCCTCCACTTT
cdr3_aa: CASSFQGTGGDNSPLHF
d_call: TRBD1
v_call: TRBV28
clone_size: few
j_call: TRBJ1-6
cdr3_length: 17